This TCR beta chain was sequenced in a study of T cell responses to AZD1222 COVID-19 vaccine (dated by TCRdb to the early 2020s). For the wider study: Because spike-specific TCR depth and breadth did not differ between the two schedules, AZD1222 recipients who got a second dose at roughly 4 weeks were pooled with those who got a second dose at roughly 12 weeks. A total of 233 trial participants underwent TCR sequencing, of whom about 200 had received two doses of AZD1222 and around 25 had received two doses of the MenACWY control vaccine. Enrollment into the trials was organized by age into subgroups of 18-55, 56-69 and 70-plus years, and those subgroups contained roughly 140, 27 and 60 TCR-sequenced participants, respectively. The full study reports these points: In the small 56-69-year group, the increase in depth fell short of significance, most likely because of low power. After two AZD1222 doses, spike-specific TCR breadth and depth were significantly higher than at day 0 and than in MenACWY recipients. Participants were mostly white British and included more females than males, and it was suggested by the authors that clonal diversity may have been underestimated. Epitopes outside the regions mutated in the B.1.351 and B.1.1.7 variants were reportedly recognized by nearly half of the unique spike-specific TCRs. Vaccine-associated CD4 TCRs spanned the whole spike protein, with dominant responses in regions 160-218 and 743-854. Only a handful of AZD1222 recipients were SARS-CoV-2 seropositive at baseline, limiting conclusions about previously exposed vaccinees. Because no day 14 peak-response samples were available, the repertoires could be characterized only after the peak T cell response.

The germline V end is reduced by 0 bases and the J end by 6 bases; junction bases left unmatched: 11. The CDR3 covers 17 residues, taking in both the cysteine and the phenylalanine. This entry keeps only the CDR3 DNA: 51 bases, framed from base 1. Via the germline V gene, CDR1 is SGHDT and CDR2 YYEEEE. The CDR3 regions of human TCRbeta chains were analyzed by immunosequencing. The paper's processing steps were these. Repertoire TCRs were matched against a reference library of SARS-CoV-2-specific TCRs generated with the MIRA antigen-specificity platform. Breadth was defined as the fraction of unique TCRs that were SARS-CoV-2-associated. Depth was defined as the fraction of total T cells that were SARS-CoV-2-associated. Using the MIRA data, every spike-specific TCR was mapped to the spike region that the TCR reacted to and assigned to either a CD4 or a CD8 class. Log10-transformed breadth and depth values were compared by one-way ANOVA with Sidak's multiple comparisons tests. TCRdb took over this immuneACCESS table, retaining in-frame rearrangements with V and J assigned. Such tables are incomplete; in checked studies, under half of the missing clones stem from an unresolved V gene, and the remainder is unexplained. D and trimming were read from the DNA, whereas the V and J calls and clone size are those reported in that table. The sample table contains about 130,000 clones; only one count was recorded for 75% to 95% of them. The ten largest clones add up to 2.8% of the sample.

Remarks on this clone: Its antigen target is currently unknown. The sample holds no much larger clone one base away, and base qualities are not on file.

Per the publication, the time point label means: baseline before first vaccination. Samples from vaccinated people were obtained from the UK trials COV001 and COV002, which included a single-blind randomized controlled phase 2/3 trial of AZD1222 (ChAdOx1 nCoV-19) in healthy adults. For TCRbeta chain sequencing, PBMC samples from trial participants were taken at day 0 and at day 28 after the second dose. The sequence joins TRBV5-6 to TRBJ2-7, with TRBD1 identical over 11 junction bases. The material sequenced was peripheral blood, taken on day 0 of AZD1222 vaccination. This TCR was sampled from an adult in good health. The CDR3 region: CASSLEILTGTGGEQYF. Read as DNA, the sequence is TGTGCCAGCAGCTTGGAAATCCTGACAGGGACAGGGGGCGAGCAGTACTTC.